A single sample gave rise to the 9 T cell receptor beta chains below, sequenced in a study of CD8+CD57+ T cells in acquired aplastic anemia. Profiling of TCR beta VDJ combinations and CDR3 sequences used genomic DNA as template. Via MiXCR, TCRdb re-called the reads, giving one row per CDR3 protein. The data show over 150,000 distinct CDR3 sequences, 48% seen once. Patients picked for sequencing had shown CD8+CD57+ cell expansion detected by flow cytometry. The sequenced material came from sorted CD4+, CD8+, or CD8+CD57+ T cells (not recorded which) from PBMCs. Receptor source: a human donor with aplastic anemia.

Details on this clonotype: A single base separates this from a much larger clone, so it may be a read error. The DNA for the CDR3 is TGTGCCGGCAGTGGATACAGGGATGAGGTTGGAGCTTTCTTT. This encodes CAGSGYRDEVGAFF. The V call is TRBV6-1, the J call TRBJ1-1; weak D call: TRBD1 (6 bases). Looked up from germline, CDR1 is MNHNS and CDR2 is SASEGT. The CDR3 is 14 residues long.

CDR3 sequence reads: CASSSTGTGNTEAFF. CDR3 sequence (DNA): TGTGCCAGCAGCTCAACCGGGACGGGGAACACTGAAGCTTTCTTT. This rearrangement joins TRBV7-9 to TRBJ1-1; possibly TRBD1 for D (5 bases). CDR3 length equals 15 residues. Between the trimmed V and J ends, which lost 4 bases and 1 base, there was a span of 13 bases. From germline, CDR1 is SEHNR and CDR2 FQNEAQ (reference sequence).

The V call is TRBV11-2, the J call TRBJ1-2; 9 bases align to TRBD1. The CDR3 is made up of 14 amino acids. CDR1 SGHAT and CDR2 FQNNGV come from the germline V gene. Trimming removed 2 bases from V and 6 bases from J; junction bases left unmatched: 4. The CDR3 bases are TGTGCCAGCAGCTTAAGGCGACAGGGGGATGGCTACACCTTC. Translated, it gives CASSLRRQGDGYTF.

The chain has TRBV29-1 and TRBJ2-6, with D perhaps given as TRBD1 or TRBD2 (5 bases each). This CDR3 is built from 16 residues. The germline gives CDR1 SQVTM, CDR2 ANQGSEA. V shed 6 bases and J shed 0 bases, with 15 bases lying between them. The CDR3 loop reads CSVGTSLYSGANVLTF. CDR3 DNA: TGCAGCGTGGGGACGAGCCTATACTCTGGGGCCAACGTCCTGACTTTC.

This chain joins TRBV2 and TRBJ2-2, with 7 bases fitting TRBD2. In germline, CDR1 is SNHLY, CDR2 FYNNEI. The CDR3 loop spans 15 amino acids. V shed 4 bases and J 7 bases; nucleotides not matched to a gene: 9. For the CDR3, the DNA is TGTGCCAGCAGTGTGCGGGAGATTCTTGTCGGGGAGCTGTTTTTT. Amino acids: CASSVREILVGELFF.

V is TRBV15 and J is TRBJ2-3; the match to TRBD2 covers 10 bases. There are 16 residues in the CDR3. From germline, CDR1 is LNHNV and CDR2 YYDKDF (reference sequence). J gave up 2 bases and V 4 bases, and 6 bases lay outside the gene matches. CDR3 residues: CATSTSTSGFTDTQYF. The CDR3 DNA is TGTGCCACCAGCACTTCGACTAGCGGGTTCACAGATACGCAGTATTTT.

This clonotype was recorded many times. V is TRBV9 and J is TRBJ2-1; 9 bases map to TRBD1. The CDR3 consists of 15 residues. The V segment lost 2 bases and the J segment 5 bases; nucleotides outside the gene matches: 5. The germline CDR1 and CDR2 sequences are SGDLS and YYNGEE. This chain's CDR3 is CASSVRDRDHNEQFF. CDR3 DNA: TGTGCCAGCAGCGTCCGGGACAGGGATCACAATGAGCAGTTCTTC.

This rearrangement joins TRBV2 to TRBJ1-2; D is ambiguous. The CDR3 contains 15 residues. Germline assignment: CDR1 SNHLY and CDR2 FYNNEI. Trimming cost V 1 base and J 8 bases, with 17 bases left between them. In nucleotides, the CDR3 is TGTGCCAGCAGTGAAGTAGGGTCCTCCTCGGAGGGCTACACCTTC. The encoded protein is CASSEVGSSSEGYTF.

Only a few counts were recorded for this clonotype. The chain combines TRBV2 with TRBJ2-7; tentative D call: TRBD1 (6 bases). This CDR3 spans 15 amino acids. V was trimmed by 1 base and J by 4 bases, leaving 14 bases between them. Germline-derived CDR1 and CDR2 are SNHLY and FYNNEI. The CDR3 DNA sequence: TGTGCCAGCAGTGAAGGGACAGCCGCCGTATACGAGCAGTACTTC. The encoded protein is CASSEGTAAVYEQYF.